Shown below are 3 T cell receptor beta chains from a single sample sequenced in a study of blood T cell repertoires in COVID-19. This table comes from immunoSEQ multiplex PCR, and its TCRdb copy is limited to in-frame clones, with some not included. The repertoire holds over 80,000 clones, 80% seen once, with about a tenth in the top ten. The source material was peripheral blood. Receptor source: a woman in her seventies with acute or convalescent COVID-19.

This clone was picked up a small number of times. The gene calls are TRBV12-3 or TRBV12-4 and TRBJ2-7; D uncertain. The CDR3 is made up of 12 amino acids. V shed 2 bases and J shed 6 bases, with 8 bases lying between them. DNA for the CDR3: TGTGCCAGCAGTTTAAAGACTTTCGAGCAGTACTTC. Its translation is CASSLKTFEQYF.

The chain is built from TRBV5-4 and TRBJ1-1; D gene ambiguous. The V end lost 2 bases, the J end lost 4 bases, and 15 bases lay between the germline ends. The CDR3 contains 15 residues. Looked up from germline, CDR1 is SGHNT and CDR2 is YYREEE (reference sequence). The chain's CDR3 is CASSLPSSKATEAFF. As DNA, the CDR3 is TGTGCCAGCAGCTTACCTAGCAGTAAGGCCACTGAAGCTTTCTTT.

The CDR3 DNA reads as TGCGCCAGCAGCATTAGCGGGGGGAACACCGGGGAGCTGTTTTTT. Residues: CASSISGGNTGELFF. V is TRBV5-1 and J is TRBJ2-2; 9 positions agree with TRBD2. Germline assignment: CDR1 SGHRS and CDR2 YFSETQ. With V trimmed by 4 bases and J by 1 base, 2 bases remained unmatched. The CDR3 extends over 15 amino acids.